The entry below describes one T cell receptor beta chain. This entry belongs to a study of T cell responses to AZD1222 COVID-19 vaccine. From germline, CDR1 is SGHTA and CDR2 FQGNSA. The CDR3 is made up of 14 amino acids. V gave up 6 bases and J gave up 6 bases; unmatched junction bases: 8. Clones were read by immunoSEQ multiplex PCR, and TCRdb kept only the in-frame ones, dropping some. Of about 210,000 clones listed, approximately 94% were seen once; the top ten hold around 1.5%. The chain employs TRBV7-2 and TRBJ1-5; 7 bases are a match to TRBD1. The clonotype originates from an adult who received the MenACWY meningococcal vaccine as a control. Source: peripheral blood, taken 28 days after the second dose of the MenACWY control vaccine. The CDR3 DNA sequence: TGTGCCAGCAGGGCAACAGGGGTAGGTCAGCCCCAGCATTTT. The encoded protein is CASRATGVGQPQHF.